This TCR beta chain was obtained from a study of shared clonotypes between healthy human individuals. Produced via immunoSEQ multiplex PCR; TCRdb's table is partial and in-frame only. The sample has around 1,100,000 clones, approximately 75% seen once. J lost 5 bases, V lost 6 bases, and 3 bases had no gene match. The germline CDR1 and CDR2 sequences are SEHNR and FQNEAQ (reference sequence). CDR3 length: 13 residues. Sequenced input: memory CD4+ T cells from PBMCs. This sample's subset: CD45RA-negative fraction. This chain joins TRBV7-9 and TRBJ2-2; 7 bases fit TRBD1. This TCR came from a man between 18 and 29 years old in good health. Some clones in this sample may be carry-over from other donors' samples. The CDR3 DNA follows: TGTGCCAGCAGTACAGGGGTGACCGGGGAGCTGTTTTTT. This gives the protein CASSTGVTGELFF.